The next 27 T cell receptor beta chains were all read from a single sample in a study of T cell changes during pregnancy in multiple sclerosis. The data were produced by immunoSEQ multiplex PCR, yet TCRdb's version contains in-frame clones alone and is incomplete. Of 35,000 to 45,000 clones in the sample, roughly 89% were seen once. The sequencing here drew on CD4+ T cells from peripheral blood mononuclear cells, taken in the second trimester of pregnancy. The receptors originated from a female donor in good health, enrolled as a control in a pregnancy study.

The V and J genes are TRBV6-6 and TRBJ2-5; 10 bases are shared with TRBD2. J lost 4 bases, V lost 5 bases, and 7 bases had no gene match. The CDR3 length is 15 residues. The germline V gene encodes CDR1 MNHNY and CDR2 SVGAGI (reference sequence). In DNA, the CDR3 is TGTGCCAGCAGTACCGCTAGCGGGGGTTCAGAGACCCAGTACTTC. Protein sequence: CASSTASGGSETQYF.

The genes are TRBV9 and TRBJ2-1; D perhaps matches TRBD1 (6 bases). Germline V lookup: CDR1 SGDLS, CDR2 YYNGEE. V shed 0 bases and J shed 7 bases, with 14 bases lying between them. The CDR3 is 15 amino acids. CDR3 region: CASSVVGDMRNEQFF. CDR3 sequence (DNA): TGTGCCAGCAGCGTAGTAGGGGACATGAGGAATGAGCAGTTCTTC.

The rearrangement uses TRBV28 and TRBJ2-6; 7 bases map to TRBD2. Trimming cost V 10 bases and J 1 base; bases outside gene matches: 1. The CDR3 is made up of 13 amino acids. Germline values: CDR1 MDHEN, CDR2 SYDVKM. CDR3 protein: CATGGSGANVLTF. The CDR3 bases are TGTGCCACCGGGGGGTCTGGGGCCAACGTCCTGACTTTC.

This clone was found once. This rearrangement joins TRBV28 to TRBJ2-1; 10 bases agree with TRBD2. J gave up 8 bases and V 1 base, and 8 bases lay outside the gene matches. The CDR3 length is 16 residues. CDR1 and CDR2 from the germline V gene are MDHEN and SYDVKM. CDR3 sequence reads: CASSLSASGSLYEQFF. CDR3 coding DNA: TGTGCCAGCAGTTTATCTGCTAGCGGGAGTCTATATGAGCAGTTCTTC.

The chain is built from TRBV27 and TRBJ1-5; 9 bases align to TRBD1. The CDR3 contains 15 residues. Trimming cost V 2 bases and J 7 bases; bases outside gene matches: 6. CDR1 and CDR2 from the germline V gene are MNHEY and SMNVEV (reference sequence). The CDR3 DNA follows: TGTGCCAGCAGTTTACAAGGGGACAGGGTACAGCCCCAGCATTTT. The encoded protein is CASSLQGDRVQPQHF.

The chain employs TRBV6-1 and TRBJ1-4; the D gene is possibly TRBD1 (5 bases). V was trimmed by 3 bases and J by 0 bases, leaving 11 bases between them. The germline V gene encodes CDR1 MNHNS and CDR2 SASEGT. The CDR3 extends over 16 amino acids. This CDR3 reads CASSESGRATNEKLFF. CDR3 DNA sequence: TGTGCCAGCAGTGAGTCGGGCAGGGCAACTAATGAAAAACTGTTTTTT.

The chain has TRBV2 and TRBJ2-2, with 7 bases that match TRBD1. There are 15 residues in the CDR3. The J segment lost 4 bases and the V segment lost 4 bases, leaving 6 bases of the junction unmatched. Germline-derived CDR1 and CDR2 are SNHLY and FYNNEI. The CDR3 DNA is TGTGCCAGCAGTGTGGAACAGGGGCTCACCGGGGAGCTGTTTTTT. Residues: CASSVEQGLTGELFF.

CDR3 DNA sequence: TGTGCCAGCGGCTTGGAGCGGCACTACACCTTC. Protein product: CASGLERHYTF. V is TRBV2 and J is TRBJ1-2; D call uncertain. The germline CDR1 and CDR2 sequences are SNHLY and FYNNEI. Trimming stripped 8 bases from V and 10 bases from J, with 14 bases between. This CDR3 is 11 amino acids long.

CDR3 in DNA: TGCGCCAGCAGCGCCGGGTGGCAGGGAATGTCCTACGAGCAGTACTTC. Its protein is CASSAGWQGMSYEQYF. The V and J genes are TRBV5-1 and TRBJ2-5; D may be TRBD1 (5 bases). With the DNA end fitting TRBJ2-7 better, the J assignment may be wrong. CDR3 length equals 16 residues. The germline CDR1 and CDR2 sequences are SGHRS and YFSETQ.

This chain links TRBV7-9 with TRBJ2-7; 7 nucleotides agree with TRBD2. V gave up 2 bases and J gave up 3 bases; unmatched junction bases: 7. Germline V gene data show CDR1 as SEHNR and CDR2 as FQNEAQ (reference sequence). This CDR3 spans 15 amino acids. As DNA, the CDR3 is TGTGCCAGCAGCTTAATGGGGGGGGTAGTCTACGAGCAGTACTTC. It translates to CASSLMGGVVYEQYF.

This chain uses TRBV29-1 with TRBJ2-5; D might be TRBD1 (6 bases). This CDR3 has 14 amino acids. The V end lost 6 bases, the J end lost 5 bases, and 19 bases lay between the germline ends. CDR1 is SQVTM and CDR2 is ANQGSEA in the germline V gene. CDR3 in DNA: TGCAGCGTGCAGAGGTTCGGACAGTCGGAGACCCAGTACTTC. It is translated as CSVQRFGQSETQYF.

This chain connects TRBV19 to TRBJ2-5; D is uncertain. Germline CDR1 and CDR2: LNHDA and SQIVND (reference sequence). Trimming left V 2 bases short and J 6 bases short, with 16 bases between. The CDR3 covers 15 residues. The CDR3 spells CASSISSQPVKTQYF. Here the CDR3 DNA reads TGTGCCAGTAGTATAAGTTCACAGCCTGTGAAGACCCAGTACTTC.

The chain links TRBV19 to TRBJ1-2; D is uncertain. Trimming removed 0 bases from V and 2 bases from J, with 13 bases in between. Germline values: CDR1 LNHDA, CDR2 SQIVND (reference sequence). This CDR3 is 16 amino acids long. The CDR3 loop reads CASSIDRLGRNYGYTF. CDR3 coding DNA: TGTGCCAGTAGTATAGATCGTTTGGGCAGAAACTATGGCTACACCTTC.

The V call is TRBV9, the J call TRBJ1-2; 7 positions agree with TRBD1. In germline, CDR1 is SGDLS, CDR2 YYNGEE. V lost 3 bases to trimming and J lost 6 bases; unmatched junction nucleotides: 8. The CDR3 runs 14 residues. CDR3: CASSATPQGNGYTF. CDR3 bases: TGTGCCAGCAGCGCGACACCACAGGGGAATGGCTACACCTTC.

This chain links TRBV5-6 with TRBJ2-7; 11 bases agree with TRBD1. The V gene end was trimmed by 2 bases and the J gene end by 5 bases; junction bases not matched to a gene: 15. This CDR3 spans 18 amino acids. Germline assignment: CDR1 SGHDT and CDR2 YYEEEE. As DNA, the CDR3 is TGTGCCAGCAGCTTACTGTTTGTGGGGACAGGGGGTTCTCACGAGCAGTACTTC. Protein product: CASSLLFVGTGGSHEQYF.

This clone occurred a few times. Here the CDR3 reads CAISGEAEQFF. DNA for the CDR3: TGTGCCATCAGTGGAGAAGCTGAGCAGTTCTTC. The genes are TRBV10-3 and TRBJ2-1; D is ambiguous. Germline assignment: CDR1 ENHRY and CDR2 SYGVKD. The CDR3 sequence is 11 residues long. The germline V and J ends were trimmed by 4 bases and 9 bases, with 7 bases remaining between them.

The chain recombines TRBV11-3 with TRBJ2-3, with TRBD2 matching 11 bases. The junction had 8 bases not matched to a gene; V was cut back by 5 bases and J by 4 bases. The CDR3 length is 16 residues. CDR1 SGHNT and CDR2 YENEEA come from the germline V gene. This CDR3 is CASSLNSGGAADTQYF. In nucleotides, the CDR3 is TGTGCCAGCAGCCTCAATAGCGGGGGGGCGGCAGATACGCAGTATTTT. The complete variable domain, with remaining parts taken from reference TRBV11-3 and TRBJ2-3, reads EAGVVQSPRYKIIEKKQPVAFWCNPISGHNTLYWYLQNLGQGPELLIRYENEEAVDDSQLPKDRFSAERLKGVDSTLKIQPAELGDSAVYLCASSLNSGGAADTQYFGPGTRLTVL.

Here the CDR3 reads CASTPTERWTDTQYF. The CDR3 DNA sequence: TGTGCCAGCACACCGACTGAGAGGTGGACAGATACGCAGTATTTT. The chain recombines TRBV2 with TRBJ2-3; D unresolved. There are 15 residues in the CDR3. Trimming shortened V by 7 bases and J by 3 bases, and 17 bases separated the two germline ends. Germline CDR1 is SNHLY and CDR2 is FYNNEI.

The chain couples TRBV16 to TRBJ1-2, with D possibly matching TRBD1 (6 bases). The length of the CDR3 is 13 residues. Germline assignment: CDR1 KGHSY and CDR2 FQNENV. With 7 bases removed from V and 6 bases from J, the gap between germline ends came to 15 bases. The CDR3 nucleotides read TGTGCCAGCACCCCGGACAGTTTCGATGGCTACACCTTC. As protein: CASTPDSFDGYTF.

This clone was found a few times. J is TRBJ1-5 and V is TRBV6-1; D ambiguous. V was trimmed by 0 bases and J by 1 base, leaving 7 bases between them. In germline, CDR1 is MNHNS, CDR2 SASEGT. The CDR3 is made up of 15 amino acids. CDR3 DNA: TGTGCCAGCAGTGAAGCAGCGGGGAGCAATCAGCCCCAGCATTTT. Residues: CASSEAAGSNQPQHF.

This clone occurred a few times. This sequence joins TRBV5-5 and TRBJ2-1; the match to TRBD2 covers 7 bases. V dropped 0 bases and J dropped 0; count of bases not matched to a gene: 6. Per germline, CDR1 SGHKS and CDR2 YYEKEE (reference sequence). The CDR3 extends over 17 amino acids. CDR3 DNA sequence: TGTGCCAGCAGCTTGGGAGTGGGGGGGAGCTCCTACAATGAGCAGTTCTTC. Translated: CASSLGVGGSSYNEQFF.

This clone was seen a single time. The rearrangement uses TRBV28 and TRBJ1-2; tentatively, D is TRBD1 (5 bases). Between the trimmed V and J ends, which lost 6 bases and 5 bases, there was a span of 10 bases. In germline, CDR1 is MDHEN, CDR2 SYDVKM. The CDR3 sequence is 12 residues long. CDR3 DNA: TGTGCCAGCAGGCGGACATCATATGGCTACACCTTC. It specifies CASRRTSYGYTF.

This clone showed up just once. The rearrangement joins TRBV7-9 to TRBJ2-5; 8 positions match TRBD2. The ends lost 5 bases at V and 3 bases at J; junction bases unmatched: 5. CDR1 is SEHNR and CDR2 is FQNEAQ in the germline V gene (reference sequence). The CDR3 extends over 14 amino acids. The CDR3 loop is CASSPGLAEETQYF. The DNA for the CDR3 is TGTGCCAGCAGCCCCGGACTAGCAGAAGAGACCCAGTACTTC. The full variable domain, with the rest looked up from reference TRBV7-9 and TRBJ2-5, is DTGVSQNPRHKITKRGQNVTFRCDPISEHNRLYWYRQTLGQGPEFLTYFQNEAQLEKSRLLSDRFSAERPKGSFSTLEIQRTEQGDSAMYLCASSPGLAEETQYFGPGTRLLVL.

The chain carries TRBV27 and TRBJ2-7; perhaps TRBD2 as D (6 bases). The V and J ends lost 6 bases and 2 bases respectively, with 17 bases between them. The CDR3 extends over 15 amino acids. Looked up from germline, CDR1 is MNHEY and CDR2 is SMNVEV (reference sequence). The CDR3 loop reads CASRQGLIGTYEQYF. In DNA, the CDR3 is TGTGCCAGCAGGCAAGGACTAATCGGAACCTACGAGCAGTACTTC.

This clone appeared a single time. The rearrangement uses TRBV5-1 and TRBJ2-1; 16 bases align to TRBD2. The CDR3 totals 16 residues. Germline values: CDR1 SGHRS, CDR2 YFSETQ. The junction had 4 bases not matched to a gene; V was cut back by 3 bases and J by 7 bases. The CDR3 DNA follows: TGCGCCAGCAGCTCCCCGGGACTAGCGGGAGGGAATGAGCAGTTCTTC. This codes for CASSSPGLAGGNEQFF.

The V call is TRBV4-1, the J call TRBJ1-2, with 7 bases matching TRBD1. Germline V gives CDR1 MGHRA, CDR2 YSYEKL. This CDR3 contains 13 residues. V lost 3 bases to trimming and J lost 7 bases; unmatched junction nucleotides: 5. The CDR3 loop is CASSQTGLGGYTF. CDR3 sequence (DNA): TGCGCCAGCAGCCAGACAGGGTTAGGTGGCTACACCTTC.

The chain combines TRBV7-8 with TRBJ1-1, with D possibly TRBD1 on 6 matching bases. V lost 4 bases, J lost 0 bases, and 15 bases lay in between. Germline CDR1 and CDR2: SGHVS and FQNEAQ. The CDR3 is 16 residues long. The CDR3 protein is CASSSNSGDMNTEAFF. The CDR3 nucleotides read TGTGCCAGCAGCTCGAACAGTGGGGACATGAACACTGAAGCTTTCTTT.